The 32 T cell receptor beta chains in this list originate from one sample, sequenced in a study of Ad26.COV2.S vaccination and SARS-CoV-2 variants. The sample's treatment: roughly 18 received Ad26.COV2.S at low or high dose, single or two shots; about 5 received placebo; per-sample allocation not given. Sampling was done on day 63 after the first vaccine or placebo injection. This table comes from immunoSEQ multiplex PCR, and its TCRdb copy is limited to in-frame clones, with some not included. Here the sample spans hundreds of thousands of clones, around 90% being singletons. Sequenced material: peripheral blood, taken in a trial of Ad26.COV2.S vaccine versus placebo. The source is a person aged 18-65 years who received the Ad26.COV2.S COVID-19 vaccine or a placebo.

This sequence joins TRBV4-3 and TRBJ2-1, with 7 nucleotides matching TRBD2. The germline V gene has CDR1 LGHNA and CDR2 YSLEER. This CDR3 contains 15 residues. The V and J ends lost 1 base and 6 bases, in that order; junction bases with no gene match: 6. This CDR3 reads CASSQGASGVNEQFF. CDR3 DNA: TGCGCCAGCAGCCAAGGGGCTAGCGGAGTCAATGAGCAGTTCTTC.

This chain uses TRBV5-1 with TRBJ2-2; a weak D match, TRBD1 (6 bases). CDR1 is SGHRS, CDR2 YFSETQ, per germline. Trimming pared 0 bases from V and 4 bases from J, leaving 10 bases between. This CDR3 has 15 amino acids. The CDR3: CASSLVTGSTGELFF. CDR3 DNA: TGCGCCAGCAGCTTGGTAACAGGGAGCACCGGGGAGCTGTTTTTT.

The CDR3 region has the DNA TGTGCCAGCAGTTACGATAGCGGGAACACCGGGGAGCTGTTTTTT. Protein product: CASSYDSGNTGELFF. The chain employs TRBV6-5 and TRBJ2-2; possible D gene TRBD2, 6 bases. Trimming took off 2 bases at V and 1 base at J, with 8 bases between the two ends. Germline V gene lookup returns CDR1 MNHEY and CDR2 SVGAGI. This CDR3 region has 15 residues.

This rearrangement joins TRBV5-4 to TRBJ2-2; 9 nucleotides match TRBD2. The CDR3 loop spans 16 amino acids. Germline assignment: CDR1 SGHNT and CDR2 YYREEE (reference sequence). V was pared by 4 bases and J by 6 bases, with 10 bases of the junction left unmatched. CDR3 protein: CASSRNGGRAPGELFF. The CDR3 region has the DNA TGTGCCAGCAGCCGCAATGGCGGGAGGGCCCCCGGGGAGCTGTTTTTT.

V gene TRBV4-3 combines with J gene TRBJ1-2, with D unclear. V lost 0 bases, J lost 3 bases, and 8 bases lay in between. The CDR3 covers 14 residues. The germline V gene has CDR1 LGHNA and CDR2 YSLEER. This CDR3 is CASSQDTNYYGYTF. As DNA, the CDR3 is TGCGCCAGCAGCCAAGATACCAATTACTATGGCTACACCTTC.

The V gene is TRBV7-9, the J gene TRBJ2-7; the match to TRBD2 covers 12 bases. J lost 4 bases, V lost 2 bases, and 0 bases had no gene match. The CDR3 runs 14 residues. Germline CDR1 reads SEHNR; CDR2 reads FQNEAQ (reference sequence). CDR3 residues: CASSLLAGGYEQYF. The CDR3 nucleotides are TGTGCCAGCAGCTTACTAGCGGGAGGGTACGAGCAGTACTTC.

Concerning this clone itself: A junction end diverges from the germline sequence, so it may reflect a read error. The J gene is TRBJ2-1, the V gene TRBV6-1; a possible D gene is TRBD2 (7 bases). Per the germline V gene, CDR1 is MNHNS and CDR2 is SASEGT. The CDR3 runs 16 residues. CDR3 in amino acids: CASREGGLVTVNWQFF. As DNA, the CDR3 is TGTGCCAGCCGTGAGGGGGGGCTAGTTACCGTCAATTGGCAGTTCTTC.

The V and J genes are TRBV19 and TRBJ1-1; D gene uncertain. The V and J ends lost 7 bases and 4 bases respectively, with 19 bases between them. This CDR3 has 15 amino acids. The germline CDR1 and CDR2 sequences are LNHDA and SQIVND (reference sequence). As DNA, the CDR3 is TGTGCCAGTACCCTTACGGGTCTTTGGGGCACTGAAGCTTTCTTT. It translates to CASTLTGLWGTEAFF.

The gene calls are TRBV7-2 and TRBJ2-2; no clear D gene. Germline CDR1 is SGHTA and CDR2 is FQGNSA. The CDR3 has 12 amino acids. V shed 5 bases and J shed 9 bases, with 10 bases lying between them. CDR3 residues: CASSPTQRELFF. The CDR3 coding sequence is TGTGCCAGCAGCCCCACCCAAAGGGAGCTGTTTTTT.

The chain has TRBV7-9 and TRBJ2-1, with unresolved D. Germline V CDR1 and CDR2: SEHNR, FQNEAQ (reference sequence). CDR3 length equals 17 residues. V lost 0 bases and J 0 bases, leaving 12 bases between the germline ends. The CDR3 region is CASSLALNSFSYNEQFF. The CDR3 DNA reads TGTGCCAGCAGCTTAGCGCTGAACAGCTTCTCCTACAATGAGCAGTTCTTC. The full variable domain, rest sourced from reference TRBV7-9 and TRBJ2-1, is DTGVSQNPRHKITKRGQNVTFRCDPISEHNRLYWYRQTLGQGPEFLTYFQNEAQLEKSRLLSDRFSAERPKGSFSTLEIQRTEQGDSAMYLCASSLALNSFSYNEQFFGPGTRLTVL.

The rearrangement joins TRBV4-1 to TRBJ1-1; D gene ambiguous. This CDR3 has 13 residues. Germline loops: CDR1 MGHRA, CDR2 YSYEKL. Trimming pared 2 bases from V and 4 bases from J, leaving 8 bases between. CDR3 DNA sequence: TGCGCCAGCAGCCAATCAAGTGGCACTGAAGCTTTCTTT. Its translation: CASSQSSGTEAFF.

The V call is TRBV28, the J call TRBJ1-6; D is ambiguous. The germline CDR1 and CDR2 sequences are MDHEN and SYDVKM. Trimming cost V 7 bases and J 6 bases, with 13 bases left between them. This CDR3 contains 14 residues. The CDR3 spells CASTVWGSNSPLHF. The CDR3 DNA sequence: TGTGCCAGCACCGTCTGGGGAAGTAATTCACCCCTCCACTTT.

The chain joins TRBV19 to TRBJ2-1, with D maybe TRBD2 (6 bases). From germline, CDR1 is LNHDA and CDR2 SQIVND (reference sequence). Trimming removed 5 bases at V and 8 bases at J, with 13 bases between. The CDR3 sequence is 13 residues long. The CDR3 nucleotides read TGTGCCAGTAGTCTCAGGAGGGGCGATGAGCAGTTCTTC. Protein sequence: CASSLRRGDEQFF. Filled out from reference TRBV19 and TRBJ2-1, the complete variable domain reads DGGITQSPKYLFRKEGQNVTLSCEQNLNHDAMYWYRQDPGQGLRLIYYSQIVNDFQKGDIAEGYSVSREKKESFPLTVTSAQKNPTAFYLCASSLRRGDEQFFGPGTRLTVL.

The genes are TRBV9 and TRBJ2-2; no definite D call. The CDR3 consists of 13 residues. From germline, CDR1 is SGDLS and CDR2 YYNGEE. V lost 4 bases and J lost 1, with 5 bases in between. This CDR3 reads CASSFQNTGELFF. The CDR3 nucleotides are TGTGCCAGCAGCTTCCAGAACACCGGGGAGCTGTTTTTT.

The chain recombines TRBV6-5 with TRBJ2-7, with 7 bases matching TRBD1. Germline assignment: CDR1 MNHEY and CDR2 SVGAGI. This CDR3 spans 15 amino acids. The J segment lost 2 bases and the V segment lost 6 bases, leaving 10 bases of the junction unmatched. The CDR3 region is CASSGPRQGAYEQYF. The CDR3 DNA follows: TGTGCCAGCAGCGGCCCGAGACAGGGTGCCTACGAGCAGTACTTC.

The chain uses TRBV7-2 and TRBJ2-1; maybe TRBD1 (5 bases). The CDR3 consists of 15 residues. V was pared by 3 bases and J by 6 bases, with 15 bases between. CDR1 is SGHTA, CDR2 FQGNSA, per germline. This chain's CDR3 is CASSLGQENLNEQFF. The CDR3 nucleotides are TGTGCCAGCAGCTTGGGGCAGGAGAACCTCAATGAGCAGTTCTTC. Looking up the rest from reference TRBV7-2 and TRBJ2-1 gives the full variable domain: GAGVSQSPSNKVTEKGKDVELRCDPISGHTALYWYRQSLGQGLEFLIYFQGNSAPDKSGLPSDRFSAERTGGSVSTLTIQRTQQEDSAVYLCASSLGQENLNEQFFGPGTRLTVL.

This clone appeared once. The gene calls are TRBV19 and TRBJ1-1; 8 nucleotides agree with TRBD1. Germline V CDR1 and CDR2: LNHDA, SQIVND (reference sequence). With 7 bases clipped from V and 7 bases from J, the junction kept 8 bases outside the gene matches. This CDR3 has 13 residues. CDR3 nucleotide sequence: TGTGCCAGTACCCCGACAGGGGATGGTGAAGCTTTCTTT. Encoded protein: CASTPTGDGEAFF.

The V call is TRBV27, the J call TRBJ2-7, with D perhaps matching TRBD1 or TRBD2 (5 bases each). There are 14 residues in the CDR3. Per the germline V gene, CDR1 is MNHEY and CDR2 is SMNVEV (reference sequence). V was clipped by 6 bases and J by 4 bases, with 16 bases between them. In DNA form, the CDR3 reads TGTGCCAGCAGCGGGACGGCTGGTACATACGAGCAGTACTTC. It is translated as CASSGTAGTYEQYF.

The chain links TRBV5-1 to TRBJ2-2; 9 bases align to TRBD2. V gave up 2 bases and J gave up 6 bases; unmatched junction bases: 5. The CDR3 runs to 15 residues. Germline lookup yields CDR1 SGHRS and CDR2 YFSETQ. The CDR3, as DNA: TGCGCCAGCAGCTTCGGCGGGAGGGCGTCCGGGGAGCTGTTTTTT. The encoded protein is CASSFGGRASGELFF.

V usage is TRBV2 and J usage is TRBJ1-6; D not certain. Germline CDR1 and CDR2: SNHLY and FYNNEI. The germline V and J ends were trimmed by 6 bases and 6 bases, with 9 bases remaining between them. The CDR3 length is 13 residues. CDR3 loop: CASSRDFNSPLHF. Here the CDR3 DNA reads TGTGCCAGCAGCCGGGATTTTAATTCACCCCTCCACTTT.

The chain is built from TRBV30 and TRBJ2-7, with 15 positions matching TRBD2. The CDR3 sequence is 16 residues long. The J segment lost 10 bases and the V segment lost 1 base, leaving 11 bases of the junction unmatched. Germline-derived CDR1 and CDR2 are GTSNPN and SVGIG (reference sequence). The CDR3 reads CAWSALMGLAGGNQYF. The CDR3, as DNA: TGTGCCTGGAGTGCCTTGATGGGACTAGCGGGAGGTAATCAGTACTTC.

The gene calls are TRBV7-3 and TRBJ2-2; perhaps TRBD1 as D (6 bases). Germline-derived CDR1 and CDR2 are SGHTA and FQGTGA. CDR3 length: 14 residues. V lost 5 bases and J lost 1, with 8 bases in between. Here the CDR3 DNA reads TGTGCCAGCAGCGCGACAGGGAACACCGGGGAGCTGTTTTTT. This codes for CASSATGNTGELFF.

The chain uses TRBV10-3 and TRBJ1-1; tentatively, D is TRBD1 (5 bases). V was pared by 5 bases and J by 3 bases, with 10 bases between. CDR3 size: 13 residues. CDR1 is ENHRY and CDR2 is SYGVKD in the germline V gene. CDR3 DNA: TGTGCCATCAGTCCCAGGGAGGACACTGAAGCTTTCTTT. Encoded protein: CAISPREDTEAFF.

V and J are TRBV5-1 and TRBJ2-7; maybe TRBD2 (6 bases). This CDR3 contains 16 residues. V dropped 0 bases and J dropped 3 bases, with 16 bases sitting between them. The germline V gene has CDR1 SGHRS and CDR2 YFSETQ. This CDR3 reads CASSLEYGRIGYEQYF. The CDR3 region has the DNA TGCGCCAGCAGCTTGGAGTACGGGAGAATAGGCTACGAGCAGTACTTC.

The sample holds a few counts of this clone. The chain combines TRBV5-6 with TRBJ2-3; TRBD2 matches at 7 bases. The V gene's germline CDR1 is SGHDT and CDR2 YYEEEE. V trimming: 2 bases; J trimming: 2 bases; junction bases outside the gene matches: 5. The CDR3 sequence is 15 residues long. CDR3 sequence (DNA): TGTGCCAGCAGCTTAAGGGGACTATACACAGATACGCAGTATTTT. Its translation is CASSLRGLYTDTQYF.

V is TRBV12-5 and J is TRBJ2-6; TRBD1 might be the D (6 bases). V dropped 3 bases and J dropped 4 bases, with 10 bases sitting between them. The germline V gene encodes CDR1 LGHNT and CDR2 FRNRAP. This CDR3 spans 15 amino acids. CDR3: CASGFRDTGANVLTF. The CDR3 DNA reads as TGTGCTAGTGGTTTCAGGGACACAGGGGCCAACGTCCTGACTTTC.

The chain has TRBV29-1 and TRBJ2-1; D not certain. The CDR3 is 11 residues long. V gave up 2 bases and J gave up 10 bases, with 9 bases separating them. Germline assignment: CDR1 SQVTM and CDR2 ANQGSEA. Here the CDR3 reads CSVEWLREQFF. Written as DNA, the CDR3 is TGCAGCGTTGAATGGCTTCGAGAGCAGTTCTTC.

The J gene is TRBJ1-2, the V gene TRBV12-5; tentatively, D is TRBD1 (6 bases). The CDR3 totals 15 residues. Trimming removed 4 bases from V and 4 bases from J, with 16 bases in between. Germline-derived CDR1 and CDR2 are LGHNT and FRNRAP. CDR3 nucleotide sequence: TGTGCTAGTGGTTCTACAGGGAAGGAGCTCTATGGCTACACCTTC. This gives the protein CASGSTGKELYGYTF. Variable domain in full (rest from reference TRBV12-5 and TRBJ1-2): DARVTQTPRHKVTEMGQEVTMRCQPILGHNTVFWYRQTMMQGLELLAYFRNRAPLDDSGMPKDRFSAEMPDATLATLKIQPSEPRDSAVYFCASGSTGKELYGYTFGSGTRLTVV.

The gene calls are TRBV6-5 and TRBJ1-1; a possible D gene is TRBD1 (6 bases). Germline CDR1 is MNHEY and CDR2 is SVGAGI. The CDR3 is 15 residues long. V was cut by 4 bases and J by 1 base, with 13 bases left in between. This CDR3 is CASSFGGRGNTEAFF. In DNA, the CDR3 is TGTGCCAGCAGTTTTGGGGGGCGCGGGAACACTGAAGCTTTCTTT.

The CDR3 region has the DNA TGTGCCAGCAGTCCAGGGGGCGTGGAGACCCAGTACTTC. Amino acids: CASSPGGVETQYF. V is TRBV6-2 or TRBV6-3 and J is TRBJ2-5; 8 nucleotides agree with TRBD1. The CDR3 totals 13 residues. From germline, CDR1 is MNHEY and CDR2 SVGEGT. Losses at the gene ends were 5 bases for V and 5 bases for J; bases not matched to a gene: 4.

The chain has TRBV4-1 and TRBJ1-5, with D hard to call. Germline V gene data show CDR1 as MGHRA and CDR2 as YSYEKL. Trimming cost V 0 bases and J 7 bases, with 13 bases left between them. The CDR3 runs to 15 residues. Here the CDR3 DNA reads TGCGCCAGCAGCCAAGATCAATACGTGAACCAGCCCCAGCATTTT. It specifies CASSQDQYVNQPQHF.

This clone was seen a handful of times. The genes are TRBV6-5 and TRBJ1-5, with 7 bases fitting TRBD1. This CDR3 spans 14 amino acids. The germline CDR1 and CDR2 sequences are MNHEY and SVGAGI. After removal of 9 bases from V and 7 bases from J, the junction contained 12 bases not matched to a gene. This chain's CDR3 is CASRDHRGGQPQHF. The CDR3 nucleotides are TGTGCCAGTAGAGACCACAGGGGAGGACAGCCCCAGCATTTT.